Below are 7 T cell receptor beta chains sequenced from a single sample in a study of blood T cell repertoires in COVID-19. Profiling relied on immunoSEQ multiplex PCR, and the TCRdb table lists in-frame clones only, not all of them. This table holds tens of thousands of clones, roughly 86% found once. Sample: peripheral blood. These receptors all stem from a woman older than 75 in a cohort sampled during active or convalescent COVID-19.

J is TRBJ1-2 and V is TRBV10-3, with no clear D. Per the germline V gene, CDR1 is ENHRY and CDR2 is SYGVKD. The CDR3 has 13 amino acids. Trimming shortened V by 5 bases and J by 8 bases, and 15 bases separated the two germline ends. CDR3: CAISPGRENGYTF. The CDR3 bases are TGTGCCATCAGTCCCGGACGGGAAAACGGCTACACCTTC.

The V and J genes are TRBV18 and TRBJ1-2; TRBD1 might be the D (6 bases). The CDR3 covers 13 residues. The V end lost 6 bases, the J end lost 7 bases, and 15 bases lay between the germline ends. Germline values: CDR1 KGHSH, CDR2 LQKENI. CDR3 region: CASSDRDIVGYTF. CDR3 in DNA: TGTGCCAGCTCGGACCGGGACATTGTTGGCTACACCTTC.

The chain uses TRBV11-3 and TRBJ2-1; tentatively, D is TRBD2 (6 bases). The germline V gene has CDR1 SGHNT and CDR2 YENEEA. With 0 bases removed from V and 8 bases from J, the gap between germline ends came to 14 bases. The CDR3 spans 15 residues. The DNA for the CDR3 is TGTGCCAGCAGCTTAGATCCGGGGGTTGTGGATGAGCAGTTCTTC. It encodes CASSLDPGVVDEQFF.

The V call is TRBV6-6, the J call TRBJ2-7, with a possible D match to TRBD2 (5 bases). The V end was cut by 5 bases, the J end by 6 bases, with 14 bases between. Germline V gene sequence: CDR1 MNHNY, CDR2 SVGAGI (reference sequence). This CDR3 contains 13 residues. The CDR3, as DNA: TGTGCCAGCAGTCGCGAGGGTTCCCGCGAGCAGTACGTC. This encodes CASSREGSREQYV.

The J gene is TRBJ2-1, the V gene TRBV3-1 (or the pseudogene TRBV3-2); 12 bases fit TRBD2. Germline trimming cut 1 base from V and 4 bases from J; bases unmatched to any gene: 2. Germline lookup yields CDR1 LGHDT and CDR2 YNNKEL (reference sequence). The CDR3 extends over 16 amino acids. CDR3 protein: CASSQGLAGGYNEQFF. The CDR3 DNA reads as TGTGCCAGCAGCCAAGGCCTAGCGGGGGGGTACAATGAGCAGTTCTTC.

The CDR3 reads CASTRGQKNQPQHF. DNA of the CDR3: TGTGCCAGCACGCGTGGGCAGAAGAATCAGCCCCAGCATTTT. The genes are TRBV28 and TRBJ1-5; D remains unclear. V was pared by 7 bases and J by 4 bases, with 14 bases between. CDR1 and CDR2 from the germline V gene are MDHEN and SYDVKM. This CDR3 spans 14 amino acids.

The chain is built from TRBV5-6 and TRBJ2-6; no clear D. Per germline, CDR1 SGHDT and CDR2 YYEEEE. Trimming cost V 4 bases and J 4 bases, with 12 bases left between them. This CDR3 comprises 15 residues. The CDR3 region is CASSPLQTGANVLTF. CDR3 sequence (DNA): TGTGCCAGCAGCCCTCTGCAGACAGGGGCCAACGTCCTGACTTTC. Variable domain in full (rest from reference TRBV5-6 and TRBJ2-6): DAGVTQSPTHLIKTRGQQVTLRCSPKSGHDTVSWYQQALGQGPQFIFQYYEEEERQRGNFPDRFSGHQFPNYSSELNVNALLLGDSALYLCASSPLQTGANVLTFGAGSRLTVL.